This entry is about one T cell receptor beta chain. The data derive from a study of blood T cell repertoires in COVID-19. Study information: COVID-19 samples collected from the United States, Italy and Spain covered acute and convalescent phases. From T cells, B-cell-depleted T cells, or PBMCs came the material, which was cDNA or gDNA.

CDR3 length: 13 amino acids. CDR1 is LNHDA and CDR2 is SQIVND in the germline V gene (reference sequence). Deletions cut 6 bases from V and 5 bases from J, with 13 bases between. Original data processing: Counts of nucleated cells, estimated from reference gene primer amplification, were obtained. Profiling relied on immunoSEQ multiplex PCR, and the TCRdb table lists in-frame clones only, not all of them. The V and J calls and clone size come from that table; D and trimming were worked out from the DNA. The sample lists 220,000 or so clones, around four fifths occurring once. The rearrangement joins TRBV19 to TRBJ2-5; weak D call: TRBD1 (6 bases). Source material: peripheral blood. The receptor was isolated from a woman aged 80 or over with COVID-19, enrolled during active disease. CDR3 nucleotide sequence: TGTGCCAGTAGAGGGACCCAGGGGGAGACCCAGTACTTC. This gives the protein CASRGTQGETQYF.